Each of the 3 T cell receptor beta chains below was sequenced from the same sample in a study of blood T cell repertoires in COVID-19. Sequenced by immunoSEQ multiplex PCR; TCRdb stores in-frame clones only, minus some. The sample has 200,000 to 250,000 clones; almost 90% are singletons. The sample consisted of PBMCs or T cells enriched from blood (not recorded which). The receptors stem from a young man who had been exposed to COVID-19.

The rearrangement joins TRBV6-5 to TRBJ2-5; weak D call: TRBD2 (6 bases). In germline, CDR1 is MNHEY, CDR2 SVGAGI. CDR3 length: 15 residues. V lost 0 bases, J lost 5 bases, and 13 bases lay in between. CDR3: CASSYSLAAGETQYF. The CDR3 DNA sequence: TGTGCCAGCAGTTACTCCCTGGCGGCGGGGGAGACCCAGTACTTC.

The chain is built from TRBV4-3 and TRBJ2-7, with no clear D. Germline V gives CDR1 LGHNA, CDR2 YSLEER. This CDR3 contains 15 residues. The germline V and J ends were trimmed by 0 bases and 3 bases, with 12 bases remaining between them. The CDR3 reads CASSQEEVGLYEQYF. In DNA, the CDR3 is TGCGCCAGCAGCCAAGAAGAGGTGGGTCTCTACGAGCAGTACTTC.

The gene calls are TRBV2 and TRBJ1-6; 7 bases are shared with TRBD1. This CDR3 spans 15 amino acids. From germline, CDR1 is SNHLY and CDR2 FYNNEI. Losses at the gene ends were 5 bases for V and 2 bases for J; bases not matched to a gene: 3. The CDR3 loop reads CASSKGAAYNSPLHF. As DNA, the CDR3 is TGTGCCAGCAGTAAGGGGGCTGCCTATAATTCACCCCTCCACTTT. Drawing the rest from reference TRBV2 and TRBJ1-6, the complete variable domain is EPEVTQTPSHQVTQMGQEVILRCVPISNHLYFYWYRQILGQKVEFLVSFYNNEISEKSEIFDDQFSVERPDGSNFTLKIRSTKLEDSAMYFCASSKGAAYNSPLHFGNGTRLTVT.